The rows below give T cell receptor beta chains drawn from one sample of a study of tissue T cells after allogeneic stem cell transplantation. Profiling relied on immunoSEQ multiplex PCR, and the TCRdb table lists in-frame clones only, not all of them. The sample comprises about 28,000 clones, over 75% of which are singletons, and roughly 3.5% rests with the top ten. The sample was blood, taken before transplantation. All receptors derive from a woman between 18 and 50 years old who later had graft-versus-host disease after an allogeneic stem cell transplant. The CDR3 runs from the conserved cysteine through the conserved F or W. D genes are given only for firm matches. Clone size is stated in some rows and not others, as once, few, many or a class when expanded.

clone_size: NA
v_call: TRBV6-5
j_call: TRBJ2-1
d_call: TRBD2
cdr3_nt: TGTGCCAGCAGTTACTCTCTCGCGGGAGGGCCTCATGAGCAGTTCTTC
cdr3_aa: CASSYSLAGGPHEQFF

clone_size: few
v_call: TRBV7-2
j_call: TRBJ1-1
d_call: NA
cdr3_nt: TGTGCCAGCAGCTTAATCCCGAATCTAAGCACTGAAGCTTTCTTT
cdr3_aa: CASSLIPNLSTEAFF

clone_size: NA
v_call: TRBV23-1
j_call: TRBJ2-6
d_call: NA
cdr3_nt: TGCGCCAGCAGTCAATCGCCTTGGGTAGGACCTGGGGCCAACGTCCTGACTTTC
cdr3_aa: CASSQSPWVGPGANVLTF

clone_size: NA
v_call: TRBV7-8
j_call: TRBJ2-7
d_call: NA
cdr3_nt: TGTGCCAGCAGCCCAGGGGGGACAAACCTCTACGAGCAGTACTTC
cdr3_aa: CASSPGGTNLYEQYF

clone_size: NA
v_call: TRBV5-1
j_call: TRBJ2-2
d_call: NA
cdr3_nt: TGCGCCAGCAGCTTCGCCAGTGACACCGGGGAGCTGTTTTTT
cdr3_aa: CASSFASDTGELFF

clone_size: few
v_call: TRBV6-2/TRBV6-3
j_call: TRBJ2-3
d_call: TRBD2
cdr3_nt: TGTGCCAGCAGTAGCGGGGGGGCTAGCACAGATACGCAGTATTTT
cdr3_aa: CASSSGGASTDTQYF

clone_size: NA
v_call: TRBV15
j_call: TRBJ2-5
d_call: NA
cdr3_nt: TGTGCCACCAGCAGAGCCCAATCCCCGGGGGGCCGACAAGAGACCCAGTACTTC
cdr3_aa: CATSRAQSPGGRQETQYF

clone_size: NA
v_call: TRBV2
j_call: TRBJ1-2
d_call: TRBD1
cdr3_nt: TGTGCCACCACGCCCCGACAGGGCACCTATGGCTACACCTTC
cdr3_aa: CATTPRQGTYGYTF

clone_size: NA
v_call: TRBV5-4
j_call: TRBJ1-1
d_call: TRBD1
cdr3_nt: TGTGCCAGCAGCTCAGGGGGCGGAATGAACACTGAAGCTTTCTTT
cdr3_aa: CASSSGGGMNTEAFF

clone_size: NA
v_call: TRBV10-2
j_call: TRBJ2-2
d_call: TRBD2
cdr3_nt: TGCGCCAGCAGTGAGAGGGACCGGACTAGCGGGGGGTACACCGGGGAGCTGTTTTTT
cdr3_aa: CASSERDRTSGGYTGELFF

clone_size: NA
v_call: TRBV7-9
j_call: TRBJ1-4
d_call: NA
cdr3_nt: TGTGCCAGCAGCCCCCTATCCTCTAATGAAAAACTGTTTTTT
cdr3_aa: CASSPLSSNEKLFF

clone_size: NA
v_call: TRBV19
j_call: TRBJ2-1
d_call: NA
cdr3_nt: TGTGCCAGTAAACCAGGGCCATCCTACAATGAGCAGTTCTTC
cdr3_aa: CASKPGPSYNEQFF

clone_size: NA
v_call: TRBV18
j_call: TRBJ1-1
d_call: TRBD1
cdr3_nt: TGTGCCAGCTCACCATCGGGTGGTTTTGGGACAGGGATCACTGAAGCTTTCTTT
cdr3_aa: CASSPSGGFGTGITEAFF

clone_size: NA
v_call: TRBV6-5
j_call: TRBJ2-7
d_call: NA
cdr3_nt: TGTGCCAGCAGTTACGACGCGGTGGGACTTTCCTACGAGCAGTACTTC
cdr3_aa: CASSYDAVGLSYEQYF

clone_size: NA
v_call: TRBV4-3
j_call: TRBJ1-1
d_call: NA
cdr3_nt: TGCGCCAGCAGCCAAGGGGGAAACACTGAAGCTTTCTTT
cdr3_aa: CASSQGGNTEAFF

clone_size: NA
v_call: TRBV6-6
j_call: TRBJ2-1
d_call: NA
cdr3_nt: TGTGCCAGCACCAAGGGCGGAGGCTCCTACAATGAGCAGTTCTTC
cdr3_aa: CASTKGGGSYNEQFF

clone_size: NA
v_call: TRBV18
j_call: TRBJ1-1
d_call: NA
cdr3_nt: TGTGCCAGCTCACCGACAGCTTCGAATACTGAAGCTTTCTTT
cdr3_aa: CASSPTASNTEAFF

clone_size: NA
v_call: TRBV18
j_call: TRBJ1-2
d_call: NA
cdr3_nt: TGTGCCAGCTCATCACTCGACAGCTCGGACCAGTATGGCTACACCTTC
cdr3_aa: CASSSLDSSDQYGYTF

clone_size: NA
v_call: TRBV14
j_call: TRBJ1-2
d_call: NA
cdr3_nt: TGTGCCAGCAGCCAAGATCTGGGGCCCTTTGGAGGAGGAGGCTACACCTTC
cdr3_aa: CASSQDLGPFGGGGYTF

clone_size: once
v_call: TRBV7-9
j_call: TRBJ1-1
d_call: TRBD1
cdr3_nt: TGTGCCAGCAGCCCCTGGACAGGGGAGAGTACTGAAGCTTTCTTT
cdr3_aa: CASSPWTGESTEAFF

clone_size: NA
v_call: TRBV11-2
j_call: TRBJ2-2
d_call: NA
cdr3_nt: TGTGCCAGCAGCTCAAATATCCAACGGACGGGTTACACCGGGGAGCTGTTTTTT
cdr3_aa: CASSSNIQRTGYTGELFF

clone_size: NA
v_call: TRBV11-3
j_call: TRBJ2-7
d_call: NA
cdr3_nt: TGTGCCAGCAGCTTAGTAGTAGGACCCAACTCGGAGTGCTACGAGCAGTACTTC
cdr3_aa: CASSLVVGPNSECYEQYF

clone_size: NA
v_call: TRBV9
j_call: TRBJ2-1
d_call: TRBD2
cdr3_nt: TGTGCCAGCAGCCCGGGACTAGCGGGGGGCGGGGAGTTCTTC
cdr3_aa: CASSPGLAGGGEFF

clone_size: NA
v_call: TRBV4-1
j_call: TRBJ1-6
d_call: NA
cdr3_nt: TGCGCCAGCAGCCACCCCAGATCAGTTCGCCTCCACTTT
cdr3_aa: CASSHPRSVRLHF

clone_size: NA
v_call: TRBV27
j_call: TRBJ1-1
d_call: TRBD1
cdr3_nt: TGTGCCAGCACCCAGCTAACAGGGGGGGGTAGTAACACTGAAGCTTTCTTT
cdr3_aa: CASTQLTGGGSNTEAFF

clone_size: NA
v_call: TRBV27
j_call: TRBJ1-1
d_call: TRBD1
cdr3_nt: TGTGCCAGCAGTCAAAGGGACAGCTTGAACATGGAAGCTTTCTTT
cdr3_aa: CASSQRDSLNMEAFF

clone_size: NA
v_call: TRBV28
j_call: TRBJ1-5
d_call: TRBD1
cdr3_nt: TGTGCCAGCCTCAGTTTCGGTAAAATCGGACAGGGGGTGTCGGATCAGCCCCAGCATTTT
cdr3_aa: CASLSFGKIGQGVSDQPQHF

clone_size: NA
v_call: TRBV5-8
j_call: TRBJ1-1
d_call: NA
cdr3_nt: TGTGCCAGCAAGGCCTTGCGGGGCACTGAAGCTTTCTTT
cdr3_aa: CASKALRGTEAFF

clone_size: NA
v_call: TRBV4-2
j_call: TRBJ1-6
d_call: NA
cdr3_nt: TGTGCCAGCAGCCAACCTATGGCGAATTCACCCCTCCACTTT
cdr3_aa: CASSQPMANSPLHF

clone_size: NA
v_call: TRBV7-2
j_call: TRBJ2-3
d_call: TRBD2
cdr3_nt: TGTGCCAGCAGCCGCAGCGGGGGGGTCACAGATACGCAGTATTTT
cdr3_aa: CASSRSGGVTDTQYF

clone_size: NA
v_call: TRBV20-1
j_call: TRBJ1-5
d_call: NA
cdr3_nt: TGCAGTGCTGGTCAGCCCCAGCATTTT
cdr3_aa: CSAGQPQHF

clone_size: NA
v_call: TRBV2
j_call: TRBJ1-6
d_call: NA
cdr3_nt: TGTGCCAGCAGTGAACAGGACGTTCGATCACCCCTCCACTTT
cdr3_aa: CASSEQDVRSPLHF

clone_size: NA
v_call: TRBV6-4
j_call: TRBJ1-4
d_call: NA
cdr3_nt: TGTGCCAGCAGTGGCGGGGTCAGAGATGAAAAACTGTTTTTT
cdr3_aa: CASSGGVRDEKLFF

clone_size: NA
v_call: TRBV7-8
j_call: TRBJ1-6
d_call: NA
cdr3_nt: TGTGCCAGCAGCCCTAACAGGGCGAGCTCCTATAATTCACCCCTCCACTTT
cdr3_aa: CASSPNRASSYNSPLHF

clone_size: NA
v_call: TRBV7-2
j_call: TRBJ1-1
d_call: NA
cdr3_nt: TGTGCCAGCAGCTTTGGGGTATCGGCTGAAGCTTTCTTT
cdr3_aa: CASSFGVSAEAFF

clone_size: NA
v_call: TRBV7-9
j_call: TRBJ2-3
d_call: NA
cdr3_nt: TGTGCCAGCAGCTTCATTACAGATACGCAGTATTTT
cdr3_aa: CASSFITDTQYF

clone_size: NA
v_call: TRBV5-1
j_call: TRBJ2-5
d_call: TRBD2
cdr3_nt: TGCGCCAGCAGCTTGGGCCCTTCGCGGGGGGCCCAAGGGACCCAGTACTTC
cdr3_aa: CASSLGPSRGAQGTQYF

clone_size: NA
v_call: TRBV9
j_call: TRBJ2-2
d_call: NA
cdr3_nt: TGTGCCAGCAGCGGGGGGAACACCGGGGAGCTGTTTTTT
cdr3_aa: CASSGGNTGELFF

clone_size: NA
v_call: TRBV7-2
j_call: TRBJ2-7
d_call: NA
cdr3_nt: TGTGCCAGCAGCTTAGGTAACAGGTTGGAGCAGTACTTC
cdr3_aa: CASSLGNRLEQYF

clone_size: NA
v_call: TRBV5-1
j_call: TRBJ1-2
d_call: NA
cdr3_nt: TGCGCCAGCAGCATCCCCGGGACGGATAACTATGGCTACACCTTC
cdr3_aa: CASSIPGTDNYGYTF

clone_size: NA
v_call: TRBV28
j_call: TRBJ2-7
d_call: TRBD1
cdr3_nt: TGTGCCAGCGGACCTCAGGGGGCCCACGAGCAGTACTTC
cdr3_aa: CASGPQGAHEQYF

clone_size: NA
v_call: TRBV7-8
j_call: TRBJ1-1
d_call: NA
cdr3_nt: TGTGCCAGCAGCTTCTCTCGGAAAATGACTGAAGCTTTCTTT
cdr3_aa: CASSFSRKMTEAFF

clone_size: NA
v_call: TRBV4-1
j_call: TRBJ1-2
d_call: NA
cdr3_nt: TGCGCCAGCAGCCAGCCGGAAGACAGCTATGGCTACACCTTC
cdr3_aa: CASSQPEDSYGYTF

clone_size: NA
v_call: TRBV2
j_call: TRBJ2-2
d_call: NA
cdr3_nt: TGTGCCAGCGTAACCACCGGGGAGCTGTTTTTT
cdr3_aa: CASVTTGELFF

clone_size: NA
v_call: TRBV7-2
j_call: TRBJ2-3
d_call: NA
cdr3_nt: TGTGCCAGCGGCGAAACAGATACGCAGTATTTT
cdr3_aa: CASGETDTQYF

clone_size: NA
v_call: TRBV6-5
j_call: TRBJ1-3
d_call: NA
cdr3_nt: TGTGCCAGCAGTTACTCCAGGGAATTCTCTGGAAACACCATATATTTT
cdr3_aa: CASSYSREFSGNTIYF

clone_size: NA
v_call: TRBV6-2/TRBV6-3
j_call: TRBJ2-2
d_call: TRBD2
cdr3_nt: TGTGCCAGCAGTAACCCCCGTGGTAGCGGGGGGTTTGAAACCGGGGAGCTGTTTTTT
cdr3_aa: CASSNPRGSGGFETGELFF

clone_size: NA
v_call: TRBV5-4
j_call: TRBJ2-5
d_call: TRBD1
cdr3_nt: TGTGCCAGCAGCCCTAATCGACAGGGTCAAGAGACCCAGTACTTC
cdr3_aa: CASSPNRQGQETQYF

clone_size: NA
v_call: TRBV27
j_call: TRBJ1-6
d_call: NA
cdr3_nt: TGTGCCAGCAGTCCGATTGATCAGGGATTGGATTCACCCCTCCACTTT
cdr3_aa: CASSPIDQGLDSPLHF

clone_size: NA
v_call: TRBV18
j_call: TRBJ2-3
d_call: NA
cdr3_nt: TGTGCCAGCTCACCCAAGGGAGTGGGGGGCGGATTAGATACGCAGTATTTT
cdr3_aa: CASSPKGVGGGLDTQYF

clone_size: NA
v_call: TRBV4-3
j_call: TRBJ1-1
d_call: NA
cdr3_nt: TGCGCCAGCAGCCAACTACCGGGCACTGAAGCTTTCTTT
cdr3_aa: CASSQLPGTEAFF

clone_size: NA
v_call: TRBV27
j_call: TRBJ1-1
d_call: NA
cdr3_nt: TGTGCCAGCCGGGGGTCTAACACTGAAGCTTTCTTT
cdr3_aa: CASRGSNTEAFF

clone_size: NA
v_call: TRBV5-1
j_call: TRBJ2-7
d_call: TRBD1
cdr3_nt: TGCGCCAGCAACAGGGGTGGCAGGGACTACGAGCAGTACTTC
cdr3_aa: CASNRGGRDYEQYF

clone_size: NA
v_call: TRBV6-6
j_call: TRBJ2-1
d_call: TRBD1
cdr3_nt: TGTGCCAGCAGGCACAGGGGGCGAAATGAGCAGTTCTTC
cdr3_aa: CASRHRGRNEQFF

clone_size: NA
v_call: TRBV7-3
j_call: TRBJ2-7
d_call: NA
cdr3_nt: TGTGCCAGCAGCTCCGCCGGGCCAGGGTACGAGCAGTACTTC
cdr3_aa: CASSSAGPGYEQYF

clone_size: NA
v_call: TRBV12-3/TRBV12-4
j_call: TRBJ2-3
d_call: NA
cdr3_nt: TGTGCCAGCAGTTTTCTAGGGGACACGCAGTATTTT
cdr3_aa: CASSFLGDTQYF

clone_size: NA
v_call: TRBV4-2
j_call: TRBJ2-1
d_call: NA
cdr3_nt: TGTGCCAGCAGCCACAACCGACTAGTTATTAACAATGAGCAGTTCTTC
cdr3_aa: CASSHNRLVINNEQFF